This TCR beta chain was documented in a study of radiation and T cells in renal cell carcinoma (TCRdb year 2020). Notes on the research overall: In total, approximately 51 samples, comprising around 25 tumors and approximately 27 peripheral blood samples, were subjected to TCR beta sequencing. A total of approximately 3,800,000 unique CDR3 nucleotide sequences, encoding roughly 3,000,000 unique CDR3 amino acid sequences, were found across all 55 or so samples. Broad study findings and their caveats: Compared with control tumors, irradiated tumors had a greater number of dominant CDR3 motifs, and those motifs took up a bigger portion of the repertoire. Higher TCR clonality was observed in irradiated tumors than in controls, with an average of about 50% of the repertoire accounted for by the top 100 clonotypes, compared with roughly 40% in nephrectomy-only tumors. Intratumoral heterogeneity went uncaptured because the only tumor material available was small regions of roughly 1 g. With a single-armed trial design, the study had no way to address how radiation dose or scheduling affects the TCR repertoire.

Sample time point, as interpreted from the label and publication: tumor resected at nephrectomy. The treatment or condition label, read with the paper, signifies: treatment-naive control, cytoreductive nephrectomy. For controls, tumors were taken from treatment-naive renal cell carcinoma patients who had cytoreductive nephrectomy with no radiation beforehand. Every patient's renal cell carcinoma showed clear cell pathology. The control tumors used for TCR sequencing were from several females and more than 10 males, were resected between the early 2010s and the mid-2010s, and had a median patient age of roughly 58 years (range 40 to 82). Tumors were dissociated mechanically, digested with collagenase/hyaluronidase at 37 degrees C, processed in gentleMACS C tubes, and stored in liquid nitrogen. Genomic DNA for TCR sequencing was prepared using the QIAamp DNA Blood Mini Kit (Qiagen). Samples were included in the analyses only if all quality control checks were passed.

Looking up the germline V gene yields CDR1 KGHSH and CDR2 LQKENI. Inclusive of the bounding cysteine and phenylalanine, the CDR3 is 13 residues long. Only the CDR3 portion is preserved as DNA: 39 bases, with reading frame beginning at the first base. V loses 6 bases, J loses 6 bases, and the germline ends lie 12 bases apart. Following the manufacturer's recommendations, the immunoSEQ kit was used to generate TCR beta libraries from genomic DNA. Library preparation used a first multiplex PCR with proprietary primers, then a second PCR adding unique barcodes, with bead cleanups after each round. A positive control reaction and a negative control reaction, both provided in the kit, were run with every batch of samples. The final libraries were assessed on an Agilent 4200 TapeStation D1000 ScreenTape, pooled by volume, and quantified by qPCR. Sequencing ran on an Illumina NextSeq500 with a MidOutput 150-cycle cartridge, using 156 Read1 and 15 Index1 cycles with kit custom primers. The pooled library was loaded at roughly 0.93 pM, with a roughly 20% PhiX control spiked in. On the authors' methods: Vendor-processed data were analyzed in R, with a clonotype defined as all T cells sharing the same CDR3 nucleotide sequence. In the clone abundance analyses, frequencies in each sample were normalized to that sample's 10,000 most abundant clones. Before analysis, public T cell clones were removed, and these numbered fewer than five per sample on average. Dominant motif analysis used ImmunoMap with the PAM10 matrix, gap penalty 30 and homology threshold 0.3; motifs with cumulative frequency at least 0.01 counted as dominant. TCRdb retrieved this table from immuneACCESS and kept in-frame rearrangements only. Not all clones are present; in checked studies, unresolved V genes account for under half, and no reason is known for the remainder. That table is the source of V, J and clone size, and D and trimming were worked out from the DNA. This sample holds 10,000 to 15,000 clones; less than 75% were observed only once. Of the sample, roughly 19% is held by the ten largest clones.

With regard to this clone: No antigen is known for it. One base away there is no much larger clone; base qualities are not given.

This specimen consisted of tumor tissue, obtained from a patient whose treatment was nephrectomy without radiotherapy. The receptor was derived from a woman at least 80 years old with renal cell carcinoma. Rearrangement joined TRBV18 to TRBJ2-1; TRBD1 is a weak D gene call, 5 bases matching. The DNA reads as follows: TGTGCCAGCTCGTCGACAGCAGGCAATGAGCAGTTCTTC. This is translated as CASSSTAGNEQFF.